These T cell receptor beta chains were read from a single sample in a study of identical twins. TCRdb fed the 5' RACE reads into MiXCR, producing one record per CDR3 protein. The table has 690,000 or so distinct CDR3 sequences, over 8.5% seen once. This sample was shared with a second study, whose subject was yellow fever vaccine responses in identical twins.

Input material: PBMCs. These receptor sequences come from a woman aged 18-29 years in good health. Both conserved end residues are part of each CDR3. Each record gives: V gene, D gene, clone size, CDR3 length, J gene, CDR3 DNA, CDR3 protein. The D gene is left open where the match is weak. Some rows mark clone size as missing; the rest say once, few, many or name a class of expanded clone.

>TRBV7-6|.|.|18|TRBJ2-3
TGTGCCAGCAGCTTAAATCACCCGAACCTCGGGTCGGCAGATACGCAGTATTTT
CASSLNHPNLGSADTQYF
>TRBV12-3/TRBV12-4|.|many|16|TRBJ2-2
TGTGCCAGCAGCACTGACAGAAGGACGAACACCGGGGAGCTGTTTTTT
CASSTDRRTNTGELFF
>TRBV6-1|TRBD1|.|15|TRBJ2-7
TGTGCCAGCAGCACCTCCGGGACAGGGATCTACGAGCAGTACTTC
CASSTSGTGIYEQYF
>TRBV7-9|.|many|16|TRBJ2-1
TGTGCCAGCAGCCCGGTCCGGATTACTTCCTACAATGAGCAGTTCTTC
CASSPVRITSYNEQFF
>TRBV29-1|.|few|15|TRBJ2-7
TGCAGCGTCCGCGCAGGGGATAGCGGTTCCTACGAGCAGTACTTC
CSVRAGDSGSYEQYF
>TRBV20-1|TRBD2|few|17|TRBJ2-2
TGCAGTGCTAGAGTTTCTGCGACGGGAGGGTTCACCGGGGAGCTGTTTTTT
CSARVSATGGFTGELFF
>TRBV5-6|.|.|12|TRBJ2-5
TGTGCCAGCAGCGACCCCCGGGAGACCCAGTACTTC
CASSDPRETQYF
>TRBV4-1|TRBD2|few|18|TRBJ2-3
TGCGCCAGCAGCCAAGACCCTGGGACTAGCGGATACACAGATACGCAGTATTTT
CASSQDPGTSGYTDTQYF
>TRBV5-1|TRBD2|many|15|TRBJ2-1
TGCGCCAGCAGCCGTAGCGGGGGGCTGTACAATGAGCAGTTCTTC
CASSRSGGLYNEQFF
>TRBV11-2|.|many|14|TRBJ2-5
TGTGCCAGCAGCTTAGGCCCTGGAGCAGAGACCCAGTACTTC
CASSLGPGAETQYF
>TRBV6-5|TRBD2|many|16|TRBJ2-7
TGTGCCAGCAGTTACTCAATCGAGCGGGAGGTCCACGAGCAGTACTTC
CASSYSIEREVHEQYF
>TRBV6-2/TRBV6-3|TRBD1|.|15|TRBJ2-1
TGTGCCAGCAGTAAGCAACGGGACAGGGGCAATGAGCAGTTCTTC
CASSKQRDRGNEQFF
>TRBV3-1|.|few|14|TRBJ2-2
TGTGCCAGCAGCCACCCTAAGGATACCGGGGAGCTGTTTTTT
CASSHPKDTGELFF
>TRBV2|.|few|14|TRBJ1-2
TGTGCCAGCAGTGAGGTAGTCAGGGGTAGAGGCTACACCTTC
CASSEVVRGRGYTF
>TRBV15|.|few|17|TRBJ1-1
TGTGCCACCAGCAGAGATCTGCGTTCAGGGTTGAACACTGAAGCTTTCTTT
CATSRDLRSGLNTEAFF
>TRBV9|.|.|14|TRBJ2-7
TGTGCCAGCAGTGATACAGGGAATCCCTACGAGCAGTACTTC
CASSDTGNPYEQYF
>TRBV6-5|.|.|12|TRBJ2-7
TGTGCCAGCGGGGGTCAACCTTACGAGCAGTACTTC
CASGGQPYEQYF
>TRBV27|TRBD2|few|14|TRBJ2-4
TGTGCCAGCAGTGTCTCTAGCGGTCCAGGCATTCAGTACTTC
CASSVSSGPGIQYF
>TRBV2|.|few|14|TRBJ1-6
TGTGCCAGCAGGGTTCAGGCAAAAAGTTCACCCCTCCACTTT
CASRVQAKSSPLHF
>TRBV11-3|TRBD2|.|15|TRBJ2-3
TGTGCCAGCAGCCCGGGACTAGCGGTTTCAGATACGCAGTATTTT
CASSPGLAVSDTQYF